Listed below are T cell receptor beta chains from one sample, sequenced in a study of blood T cell repertoires in COVID-19. TCRdb keeps only in-frame clones here, not all; method: immunoSEQ multiplex PCR. The sample consists of some 210,000 clones, roughly nine tenths of them appearing once. Sequencing used peripheral blood. These receptors were obtained from a man aged 25-45 years with acute or convalescent COVID-19. Both conserved end residues are part of each CDR3. Fields, in order: J gene, D gene, V gene, CDR3 length, clone size, CDR3 DNA, CDR3 protein. A D gene is named only where the DNA matches it firmly. Size tells how often a clone was seen (once, few, many) or the class of an expanded clone, and some rows leave it out.

J gene: TRBJ2-3; D gene: TRBD2; V gene: TRBV7-3; CDR3 length: 17; clone size: NA; CDR3 DNA: TGTGCCAGCAGCTTATTAGGCGGGGGGATGGACACAGATACGCAGTATTTT; CDR3 protein: CASSLLGGGMDTDTQYF
J gene: TRBJ2-7; D gene: NA; V gene: TRBV5-1; CDR3 length: 17; clone size: NA; CDR3 DNA: TGCGCCAGCAGCGGGGGGAACGACGGGACAGAAAAGTACGAGCAGTACTTC; CDR3 protein: CASSGGNDGTEKYEQYF
J gene: TRBJ1-4; D gene: NA; V gene: TRBV28; CDR3 length: 12; clone size: NA; CDR3 DNA: TGTGCCAGCAGTTCCTCAGGGGATAAACTGTTTTTT; CDR3 protein: CASSSSGDKLFF
J gene: TRBJ2-2; D gene: NA; V gene: TRBV7-3; CDR3 length: 15; clone size: NA; CDR3 DNA: TGTGCCAGCAGCTTAAGGAGGGGCTCTCCCGGGGAGCTGTTTTTT; CDR3 protein: CASSLRRGSPGELFF
J gene: TRBJ2-5; D gene: NA; V gene: TRBV7-6; CDR3 length: 12; clone size: NA; CDR3 DNA: TGTGCCAGCAGCCCAGTCCAAGAGACCCAGTACTTC; CDR3 protein: CASSPVQETQYF
J gene: TRBJ2-3; D gene: TRBD2; V gene: TRBV12-3/TRBV12-4; CDR3 length: 13; clone size: NA; CDR3 DNA: TGTGCCAGCGGTCAGCGGGAGACAGATACGCAGTATTTT; CDR3 protein: CASGQRETDTQYF
J gene: TRBJ2-5; D gene: NA; V gene: TRBV2; CDR3 length: 14; clone size: NA; CDR3 DNA: TGTGCCAGCAGTGAAAGATGGGGGGAAGAGACCCAGTACTTC; CDR3 protein: CASSERWGEETQYF
J gene: TRBJ1-2; D gene: NA; V gene: TRBV5-1; CDR3 length: 14; clone size: NA; CDR3 DNA: TGCGCCAGCAGCCGTGACGGGTTTAACTATGGCTACACCTTC; CDR3 protein: CASSRDGFNYGYTF
J gene: TRBJ1-1; D gene: TRBD1; V gene: TRBV28; CDR3 length: 13; clone size: few; CDR3 DNA: TGTGCCAGCAGTACAGGGGCACGCACTGAAGCTTTCTTT; CDR3 protein: CASSTGARTEAFF
J gene: TRBJ1-6; D gene: NA; V gene: TRBV30; CDR3 length: 11; clone size: NA; CDR3 DNA: TGTGCCTGGAGCTCAGACAAAAAACTCCACTTT; CDR3 protein: CAWSSDKKLHF
J gene: TRBJ1-6; D gene: TRBD1; V gene: TRBV28; CDR3 length: 14; clone size: once; CDR3 DNA: TGTGCCAGCAGTTACCGGGACAGAGGTTCACCCCTCCACTTT; CDR3 protein: CASSYRDRGSPLHF
J gene: TRBJ1-1; D gene: TRBD1; V gene: TRBV29-1; CDR3 length: 13; clone size: NA; CDR3 DNA: TGCAGCGTGCTGGACAGGGTGAACACTGAAGCTTTCTTT; CDR3 protein: CSVLDRVNTEAFF
J gene: TRBJ1-1; D gene: NA; V gene: TRBV5-1; CDR3 length: 12; clone size: NA; CDR3 DNA: TGCGCCAGCAGCTTATCCGGAGGTGAAGCTTTCTTT; CDR3 protein: CASSLSGGEAFF
J gene: TRBJ1-3; D gene: NA; V gene: TRBV5-8; CDR3 length: 15; clone size: NA; CDR3 DNA: TGTGCCAGCAGCTTTGGAGGCTCCCCTGGAAACACCATATATTTT; CDR3 protein: CASSFGGSPGNTIYF
J gene: TRBJ2-3; D gene: TRBD2; V gene: TRBV14; CDR3 length: 14; clone size: NA; CDR3 DNA: TGTGCCAGCAGACTAGCGGGAGGAAGAAATACGCAGTATTTT; CDR3 protein: CASRLAGGRNTQYF
J gene: TRBJ1-1; D gene: NA; V gene: TRBV7-2; CDR3 length: 14; clone size: NA; CDR3 DNA: TGTGCCAGCAGCTTAGCAACTAGGAACACTGAAGCTTTCTTT; CDR3 protein: CASSLATRNTEAFF
J gene: TRBJ2-1; D gene: TRBD2; V gene: TRBV2; CDR3 length: 15; clone size: NA; CDR3 DNA: TGTGCCAGCAGGGGCCTAGCGGGATCCTACAATGAGCAGTTCTTC; CDR3 protein: CASRGLAGSYNEQFF
J gene: TRBJ2-7; D gene: NA; V gene: TRBV4-1; CDR3 length: 16; clone size: NA; CDR3 DNA: TGCGCCAGCAGCCCAGGACAGACTTCTTGGGATGACGAGCAGTACTTC; CDR3 protein: CASSPGQTSWDDEQYF
J gene: TRBJ1-2; D gene: NA; V gene: TRBV5-6; CDR3 length: 15; clone size: NA; CDR3 DNA: TGTGCCAGCAGCTTCCGGACTGCCTTGAGGAGTGGCTACACCTTC; CDR3 protein: CASSFRTALRSGYTF
J gene: TRBJ2-6; D gene: TRBD2; V gene: TRBV28; CDR3 length: 17; clone size: NA; CDR3 DNA: TGTGCCAGCAGTTCTCGGGGGGTAGCTTCTGGGGCCAACGTCCTGACTTTC; CDR3 protein: CASSSRGVASGANVLTF
J gene: TRBJ2-5; D gene: TRBD1; V gene: TRBV5-8; CDR3 length: 15; clone size: NA; CDR3 DNA: TGTGCCAGCAGCCCGGGGACAGGGGCAGGAGAGACCCAGTACTTC; CDR3 protein: CASSPGTGAGETQYF
J gene: TRBJ2-3; D gene: NA; V gene: TRBV7-3; CDR3 length: 15; clone size: NA; CDR3 DNA: TGTGCCAGCAGCTTAGTAGCAGATCCTACAGATACGCAGTATTTT; CDR3 protein: CASSLVADPTDTQYF
J gene: TRBJ2-3; D gene: TRBD2; V gene: TRBV5-4; CDR3 length: 14; clone size: NA; CDR3 DNA: TGTGCCAGCAGTTCGGGACTAACCACAGATACGCAGTATTTT; CDR3 protein: CASSSGLTTDTQYF
J gene: TRBJ2-5; D gene: NA; V gene: TRBV5-4; CDR3 length: 15; clone size: NA; CDR3 DNA: TGTGCCAGCAGCCCGGGACGGAGGGGCCAAGAGACCCAGTACTTC; CDR3 protein: CASSPGRRGQETQYF